A selection of T cell receptor beta chains follows, all from one sample in a study of CD8 T cells in ankylosing spondylitis. One entry per CDR3 protein, called by TCRdb with MiXCR from the 5' RACE reads. The table shows a few hundred thousand distinct CDR3 sequences, with 7.5% to 9% occurring only once. Material: blood, either unsorted or a sorted T cell fraction (not recorded which). The source of these receptors is a male donor with ankylosing spondylitis. Both conserved end residues are part of each CDR3. A D gene is named only where the DNA matches it firmly. Size tells how often a clone was seen (once, few, many) or the class of an expanded clone, and some rows leave it out.

V gene: TRBV28
clone size: few
D gene: -
J gene: TRBJ2-3
CDR3 DNA: TGTGCCAGCAGTCCGATCTACCTAGCAGATACGCAGTATTTT
CDR3 protein: CASSPIYLADTQYF

V gene: TRBV4-1
clone size: once
D gene: -
J gene: TRBJ2-2
CDR3 DNA: TGCTCCAGCAGCCAAGATTTCGGGCGGATAGACACCGGGGAGCTGTTTTTT
CDR3 protein: CSSSQDFGRIDTGELFF

V gene: TRBV5-1
clone size: -
D gene: -
J gene: TRBJ2-5
CDR3 DNA: TGCGCCAGCAGCTTGGGACAGGCAGCGATGGGGACCCAGTACTTC
CDR3 protein: CASSLGQAAMGTQYF

V gene: TRBV29-1
clone size: few
D gene: -
J gene: TRBJ2-3
CDR3 DNA: TGCAGCGTTGATCGGGGAGGAACCACAGATACGCAGTATTTT
CDR3 protein: CSVDRGGTTDTQYF

V gene: TRBV6-2/TRBV6-3
clone size: -
D gene: -
J gene: TRBJ1-1
CDR3 DNA: TGTGCCAGCAGTTACTCGGGGACCTCATGGACTGAAGCTTTCTTT
CDR3 protein: CASSYSGTSWTEAFF

V gene: TRBV4-2
clone size: -
D gene: -
J gene: TRBJ2-7
CDR3 DNA: TGTGCCAGCAGCCAAGAAGTGGACCGGGCCTACGAGCAGTACTTC
CDR3 protein: CASSQEVDRAYEQYF

V gene: TRBV29-1
clone size: -
D gene: -
J gene: TRBJ1-4
CDR3 DNA: TGCAGCGTTGGGGTCTCCGGGACGGAGAATGAAAAACTGTTTTTT
CDR3 protein: CSVGVSGTENEKLFF

V gene: TRBV9
clone size: -
D gene: -
J gene: TRBJ1-4
CDR3 DNA: TGTGCCAGCAGCGTAGGAGGAGACAATGAAAAACTGTTTTTT
CDR3 protein: CASSVGGDNEKLFF

V gene: TRBV20-1
clone size: few
D gene: -
J gene: TRBJ2-5
CDR3 DNA: TGCAGTGCTATGGGGTCTGGGGAGACCCAGTACTTC
CDR3 protein: CSAMGSGETQYF

V gene: TRBV7-9
clone size: -
D gene: -
J gene: TRBJ2-1
CDR3 DNA: TGTGCCAGCAGCTTAGGGTCCGATGGTAATGAGCAGTTCTTC
CDR3 protein: CASSLGSDGNEQFF

V gene: TRBV11-3
clone size: -
D gene: -
J gene: TRBJ1-1
CDR3 DNA: TGTGCCAGCAGCCCTCAAGGGGCCACCACGCTCACTGAAGCTTTCTTT
CDR3 protein: CASSPQGATTLTEAFF

V gene: TRBV6-5
clone size: -
D gene: -
J gene: TRBJ2-5
CDR3 DNA: TGTGCCAGCAGTTACTCGACACTAGCCCTCCAAGAGACCCAGTACTTC
CDR3 protein: CASSYSTLALQETQYF

V gene: TRBV5-1
clone size: many
D gene: TRBD1
J gene: TRBJ2-7
CDR3 DNA: TGCGCCAGCAGCTTGGCCGGACAGGCAGAGCAGTACTTC
CDR3 protein: CASSLAGQAEQYF

V gene: TRBV10-3
clone size: -
D gene: TRBD2
J gene: TRBJ2-7
CDR3 DNA: TGTGCCATCCGCCCCGAGACTAGCGGGAACCTTTACGAGCAGTACTTC
CDR3 protein: CAIRPETSGNLYEQYF

V gene: TRBV15
clone size: -
D gene: -
J gene: TRBJ2-5
CDR3 DNA: TGTGCCACCAGCCCAAAGGGGTACCAAGAGACCCAGTACTTC
CDR3 protein: CATSPKGYQETQYF